This T cell receptor beta chain was obtained from a study of CD8 T cells in ankylosing spondylitis. General observations from the study: Typical of ankylosing spondylitis blood, it appeared, was a TCR beta motif of eight highly homologous variants. Some of these motif variants have turned up before, in reports on reactive arthritis synovial fluid and blood. Clones tied to disease were said to be significantly enriched in matched ankylosing spondylitis synovial fluid.

From germline, CDR1 is SGHTA and CDR2 FQGTGA. V dropped 1 base and J dropped 1; count of bases not matched to a gene: 8. There are 18 residues in the CDR3. Quantitative molecular-barcoded 5'-RACE generated the TCR beta libraries. TCRdb used MiXCR to reprocess the 5' RACE reads, holding one entry per CDR3 protein. The table has 200,000 to 250,000 distinct CDR3 sequences, about 7% seen once. Turning to this clonotype: The target antigen is unknown.

The source of this sequence is a male donor with ankylosing spondylitis. The specimen was blood, either unsorted or a sorted T cell fraction (not recorded which). The chain links TRBV7-3 to TRBJ2-3, with 10 nucleotides matching TRBD1. This chain's CDR3 is CASSLNLGTGVRTDTQYF. DNA for the CDR3: TGTGCCAGCAGCTTAAACCTCGGGACAGGGGTTCGCACAGATACGCAGTATTTT.